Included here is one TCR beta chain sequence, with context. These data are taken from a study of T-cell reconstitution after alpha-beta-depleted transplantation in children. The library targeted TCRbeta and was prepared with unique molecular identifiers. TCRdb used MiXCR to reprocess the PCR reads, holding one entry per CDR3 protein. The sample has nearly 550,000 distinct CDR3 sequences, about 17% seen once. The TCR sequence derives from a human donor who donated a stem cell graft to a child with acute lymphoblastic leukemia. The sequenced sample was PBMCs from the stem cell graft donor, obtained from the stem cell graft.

The CDR3 DNA is TGTGCCAGCTCACCTCTGGGACCGGGCTACGAGCAGTACTTC. It is translated as CASSPLGPGYEQYF. This rearrangement joins TRBV18 to TRBJ2-7; D is possibly TRBD1 or TRBD2 (5 bases each). Trimming left V 3 bases short and J 3 bases short, with 12 bases between. The CDR3 length is 14 residues. Looked up from germline, CDR1 is KGHSH and CDR2 is LQKENI.